The entry that follows covers one TCR beta chain sequence. Sequencing used immunoSEQ multiplex PCR; TCRdb keeps in-frame clones, though not all of them. This table holds 150,000 to 200,000 clones, just over 90% found once. Germline V gene lookup returns CDR1 SGHVS and CDR2 FQNEAQ. The CDR3 is made up of 15 amino acids. With 1 base removed from V and 4 bases from J, the gap between germline ends came to 13 bases. These data originate in a study of T cell responses to AZD1222 COVID-19 vaccine. The rearrangement joins TRBV7-8 to TRBJ1-1; weak D call: TRBD1 (5 bases). The sequence derives from an adult who received the AZD1222 COVID-19 vaccine. Sequencing was performed on peripheral blood, taken 28 days after the second AZD1222 dose. This chain's CDR3 is CASSLDHGGVTEAFF. The CDR3 bases are TGTGCCAGCAGCTTAGACCATGGGGGGGTCACTGAAGCTTTCTTT.